This T cell receptor (beta chain) was found in a study of immune evolution from preneoplasia to lung adenocarcinoma. This table comes from immunoSEQ multiplex PCR, and its TCRdb copy is limited to in-frame clones, with some not included. Of a few thousand clones in the sample, 88% were seen once. Each case's diagnosis was confirmed by two pathologists on H&E. This receptor was taken from a person aged 45 to 59 with lung adenocarcinoma. The specimen sequenced was FFPE invasive lung adenocarcinoma tissue.

CDR3 loop: CASSIRHSNQPQHF. For the CDR3, the DNA is TGTGCCAGTAGTATAAGACATAGCAATCAGCCCCAGCATTTT. V is TRBV19 and J is TRBJ1-5; D gene uncertain. Germline CDR1 and CDR2: LNHDA and SQIVND (reference sequence). V dropped 2 bases and J dropped 0 bases, with 5 bases sitting between them. CDR3 size: 14 residues.